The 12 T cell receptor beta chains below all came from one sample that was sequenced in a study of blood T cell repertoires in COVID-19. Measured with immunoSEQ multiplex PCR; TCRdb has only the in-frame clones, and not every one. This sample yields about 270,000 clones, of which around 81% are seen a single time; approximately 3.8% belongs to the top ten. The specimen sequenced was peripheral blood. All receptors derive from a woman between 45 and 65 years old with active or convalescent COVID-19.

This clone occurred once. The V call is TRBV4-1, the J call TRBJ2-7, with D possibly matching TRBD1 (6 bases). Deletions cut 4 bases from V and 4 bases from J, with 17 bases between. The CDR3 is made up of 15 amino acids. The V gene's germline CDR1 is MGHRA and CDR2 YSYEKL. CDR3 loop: CASSLARGSMYEQYF. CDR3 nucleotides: TGCGCCAGCAGCCTGGCCAGGGGATCTATGTACGAGCAGTACTTC.

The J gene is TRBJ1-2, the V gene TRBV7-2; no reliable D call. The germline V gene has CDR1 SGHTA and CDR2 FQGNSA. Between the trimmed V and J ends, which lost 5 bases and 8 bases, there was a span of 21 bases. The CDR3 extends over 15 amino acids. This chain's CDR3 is CASSQTPPLTDGYTF. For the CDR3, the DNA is TGTGCCAGCAGCCAAACTCCGCCGCTTACAGACGGCTACACCTTC.

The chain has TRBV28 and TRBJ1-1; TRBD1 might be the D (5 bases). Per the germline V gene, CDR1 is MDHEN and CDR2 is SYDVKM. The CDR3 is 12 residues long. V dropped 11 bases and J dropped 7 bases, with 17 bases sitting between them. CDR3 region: CAADSPFGEAFF. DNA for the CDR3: TGTGCCGCCGACAGTCCCTTTGGTGAAGCTTTCTTT.

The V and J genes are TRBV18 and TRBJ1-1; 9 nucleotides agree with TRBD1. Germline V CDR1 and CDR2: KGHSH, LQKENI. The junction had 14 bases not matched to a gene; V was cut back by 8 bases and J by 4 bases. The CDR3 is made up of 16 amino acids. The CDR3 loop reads CASEGTGMAIGTEAFF. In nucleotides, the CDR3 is TGTGCCAGCGAAGGGACAGGGATGGCGATTGGCACTGAAGCTTTCTTT.

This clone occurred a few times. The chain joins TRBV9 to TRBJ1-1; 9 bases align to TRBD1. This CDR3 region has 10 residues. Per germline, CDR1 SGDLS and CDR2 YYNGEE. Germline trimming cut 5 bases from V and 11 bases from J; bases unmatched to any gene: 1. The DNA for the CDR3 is TGTGCCAGCAGGGACAGGGGTGCTTTCTTT. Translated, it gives CASRDRGAFF.

CDR3 in amino acids: CASRALAGAETQYF. Here the CDR3 DNA reads TGTGCCAGCAGAGCACTAGCGGGAGCAGAGACCCAGTACTTC. The V and J genes are TRBV2 and TRBJ2-5; 11 bases align to TRBD2. The trim removed 6 bases at V and 4 bases at J, leaving 4 bases unmatched. The CDR3 is 14 residues long. Germline V gene data show CDR1 as SNHLY and CDR2 as FYNNEI.

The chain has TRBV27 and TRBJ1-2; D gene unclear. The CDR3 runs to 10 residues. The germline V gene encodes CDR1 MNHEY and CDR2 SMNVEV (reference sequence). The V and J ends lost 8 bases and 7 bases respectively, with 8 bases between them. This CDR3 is CASWWPGYTF. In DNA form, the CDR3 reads TGTGCCAGCTGGTGGCCTGGCTACACCTTC.

The CDR3 DNA reads as TGTGCCAGCAGCGAATACCCGAAGCTAGCCAAAAACATTCAGTACTTC. Encoded protein: CASSEYPKLAKNIQYF. The rearrangement joins TRBV6-1 to TRBJ2-4; D is unclear. Germline CDR1 MNHNS, CDR2 SASEGT. The CDR3 runs 16 residues. Trimming left V 6 bases short and J 0 bases short, with 15 bases between.

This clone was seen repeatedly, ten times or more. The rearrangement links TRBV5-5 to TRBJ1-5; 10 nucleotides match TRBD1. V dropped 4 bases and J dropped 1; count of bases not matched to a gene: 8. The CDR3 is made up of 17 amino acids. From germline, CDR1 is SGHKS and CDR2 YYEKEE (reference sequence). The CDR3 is CASSARGTGVSNQPQHF. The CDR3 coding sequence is TGTGCCAGCAGCGCACGCGGGACAGGGGTGAGCAATCAGCCCCAGCATTTT.

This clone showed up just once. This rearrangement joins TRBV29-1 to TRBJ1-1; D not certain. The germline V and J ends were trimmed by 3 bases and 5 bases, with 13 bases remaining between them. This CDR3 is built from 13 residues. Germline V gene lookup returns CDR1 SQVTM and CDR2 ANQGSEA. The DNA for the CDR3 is TGCAGCGTTGAGGCGGTGGAGGGTACTGAAGCTTTCTTT. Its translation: CSVEAVEGTEAFF.

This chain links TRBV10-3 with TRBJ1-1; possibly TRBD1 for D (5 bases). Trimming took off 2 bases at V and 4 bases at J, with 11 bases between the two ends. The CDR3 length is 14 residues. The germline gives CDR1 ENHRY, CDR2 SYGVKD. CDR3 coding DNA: TGTGCCATCAGTGAGACGACAGCCCCCACTGAAGCTTTCTTT. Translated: CAISETTAPTEAFF.

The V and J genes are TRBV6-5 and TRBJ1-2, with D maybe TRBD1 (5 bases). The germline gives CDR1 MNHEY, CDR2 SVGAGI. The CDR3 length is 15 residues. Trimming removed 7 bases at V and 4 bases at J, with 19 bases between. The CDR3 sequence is CASTGGVGRTYGYTF. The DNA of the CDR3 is TGTGCCAGCACCGGAGGGGTGGGCAGGACCTATGGCTACACCTTC.